Listed below are T cell receptor beta chains from one sample, sequenced in a study of PD-1 blockade in classical Hodgkin lymphoma. Sequencing was performed with immunoSEQ multiplex PCR; in TCRdb, only in-frame clones are kept and a portion is missing. The repertoire holds 20,000 to 25,000 clones, with roughly 79% as singletons. The sequenced sample was peripheral blood mononuclear cells (PBMCs), obtained before the second cycle of nivolumab. The source of these receptors is a human donor with classical Hodgkin lymphoma. The CDR3 runs from the conserved cysteine through the conserved F or W. Fields, in order: clone size, V gene, D gene, J gene, CDR3 protein, CDR3 DNA. The D gene is left open where the match is weak. Clone sizes are given selectively: once, few, many, or a class where the clone is expanded.

size: NA; V: TRBV6-1; D: TRBD2; J: TRBJ2-7; CDR3: CASTPHRGGEREQYF; DNA: TGTGCCAGCACCCCCCATCGGGGAGGGGAGAGGGAGCAGTACTTC
size: once; V: TRBV5-1; D: TRBD1; J: TRBJ1-2; CDR3: CASSGRDSGPVAYTF; DNA: TGCGCCAGCAGCGGCCGGGACAGTGGTCCGGTTGCCTACACCTTC
size: NA; V: TRBV9; D: TRBD2; J: TRBJ2-1; CDR3: CASSIPPGLPYNEQFF; DNA: TGTGCCAGCAGCATACCCCCGGGACTACCCTACAATGAGCAGTTCTTC
size: NA; V: TRBV7-3; D: TRBD2; J: TRBJ2-1; CDR3: CASSAPGLVNEQFF; DNA: TGTGCCAGCAGCGCCCCGGGACTAGTCAATGAGCAGTTCTTC
size: medium-sized; V: TRBV19; D: NA; J: TRBJ1-1; CDR3: CATTWGRANTEAFF; DNA: TGTGCCACCACGTGGGGCAGAGCGAACACTGAAGCTTTCTTT
size: few; V: TRBV28; D: NA; J: TRBJ1-5; CDR3: CASSKRVGNQPQHF; DNA: TGTGCCAGCAGTAAGAGGGTGGGCAATCAGCCCCAGCATTTT
size: NA; V: TRBV9; D: NA; J: TRBJ1-3; CDR3: CATSGANGNTIYF; DNA: TGTGCCACTTCGGGGGCGAATGGAAACACCATATATTTT
size: NA; V: TRBV2; D: NA; J: TRBJ2-2; CDR3: CASSEFKGNTGELFF; DNA: TGTGCCAGCAGTGAATTTAAGGGGAACACCGGGGAGCTGTTTTTT
size: NA; V: TRBV23-1; D: TRBD2; J: TRBJ2-3; CDR3: CASSQRRGRWTSGRSTDTQYF; DNA: TGCGCCAGCAGTCAAAGAAGGGGACGATGGACTAGCGGGAGGAGTACGGATACGCAGTATTTT
size: NA; V: TRBV4-1; D: NA; J: TRBJ1-2; CDR3: CASSPSPWGFNYGYTF; DNA: TGCGCCAGCAGCCCGTCGCCGTGGGGTTTCAACTATGGCTACACCTTC
size: once; V: TRBV2; D: NA; J: TRBJ2-7; CDR3: CASSEVGPAYEQYF; DNA: TGTGCCAGCAGCGAGGTGGGGCCCGCCTACGAGCAGTACTTC
size: NA; V: TRBV4-2; D: NA; J: TRBJ2-3; CDR3: CASSQGDSATDTQYF; DNA: TGTGCCAGCAGCCAGGGTGACTCTGCCACAGATACGCAGTATTTT
size: few; V: TRBV30; D: NA; J: TRBJ1-2; CDR3: CAWTRGPVTGGYTF; DNA: TGTGCCTGGACTCGGGGCCCGGTAACGGGTGGCTACACCTTC
size: once; V: TRBV18; D: NA; J: TRBJ2-3; CDR3: CASSPLKIIGGSTDTQYF; DNA: TGTGCCAGCTCACCTCTCAAAATCATTGGCGGTAGCACAGATACGCAGTATTTT
size: few; V: TRBV21-1; D: NA; J: TRBJ1-5; CDR3: CASYDNRPTQPQHF; DNA: TGTGCCAGCTATGATAATAGGCCAACTCAGCCCCAGCATTTT
size: few; V: TRBV19; D: NA; J: TRBJ2-7; CDR3: CASSLTASQGYEQYF; DNA: TGTGCCAGTAGTCTTACGGCGTCTCAGGGCTACGAGCAGTACTTC
size: NA; V: TRBV19; D: TRBD1; J: TRBJ2-7; CDR3: CASSTGQGPSYEQYF; DNA: TGTGCCAGTAGCACGGGACAGGGGCCTTCCTACGAGCAGTACTTC
size: medium-sized; V: TRBV6-1; D: NA; J: TRBJ2-7; CDR3: CASTERQTYEQYF; DNA: TGTGCCAGCACCGAGCGACAGACCTACGAGCAGTACTTC
size: NA; V: TRBV4-1; D: TRBD1; J: TRBJ1-2; CDR3: CASSQTGGSGYTF; DNA: TGCGCCAGCAGCCAAACAGGGGGCAGTGGCTACACCTTC
size: NA; V: TRBV5-1; D: NA; J: TRBJ2-5; CDR3: CASSLALQGHQETQYF; DNA: TGCGCCAGCAGCTTGGCCTTGCAGGGACACCAAGAGACCCAGTACTTC
size: NA; V: TRBV30; D: TRBD1; J: TRBJ1-6; CDR3: CAWSVDRVVNSPLHF; DNA: TGTGCCTGGAGTGTAGACAGGGTTGTTAATTCACCCCTCCACTTT
size: few; V: TRBV19; D: NA; J: TRBJ1-1; CDR3: CASSIKSVVAEAFF; DNA: TGTGCCAGTAGTATAAAATCGGTCGTCGCTGAAGCTTTCTTT
size: once; V: TRBV19; D: TRBD1; J: TRBJ2-1; CDR3: CASSRSGQGEGEQFF; DNA: TGTGCCAGTAGTAGATCCGGACAGGGGGAAGGCGAGCAGTTCTTC
size: NA; V: TRBV27; D: TRBD1; J: TRBJ2-7; CDR3: CASSSTGTGDHEQYF; DNA: TGTGCCAGCAGTTCTACCGGGACAGGGGACCACGAGCAGTACTTC
size: NA; V: TRBV21-1; D: NA; J: TRBJ1-2; CDR3: CAHGRQGAFYGYTF; DNA: TGTGCCCACGGGAGACAGGGGGCTTTCTATGGCTACACCTTC
size: medium-sized; V: TRBV6-1; D: NA; J: TRBJ1-2; CDR3: CASSSGTGFYGYTF; DNA: TGTGCCAGCAGTTCAGGGACTGGGTTCTATGGCTACACCTTC
size: NA; V: TRBV6-4; D: NA; J: TRBJ2-3; CDR3: CASSDVWGTDTQYF; DNA: TGTGCCAGCAGTGACGTCTGGGGCACAGATACGCAGTATTTT
size: once; V: TRBV30; D: TRBD1; J: TRBJ2-2; CDR3: CAWTLTRRTGNTGELFF; DNA: TGTGCCTGGACCCTGACACGCCGGACAGGCAACACCGGGGAGCTGTTTTTT
size: NA; V: TRBV19; D: TRBD2; J: TRBJ2-1; CDR3: CASRTSGTRGNEQFF; DNA: TGTGCCAGTAGGACTAGCGGGACTAGGGGCAATGAGCAGTTCTTC
size: NA; V: TRBV2; D: NA; J: TRBJ2-2; CDR3: CASTWRVGAGELFF; DNA: TGTGCCAGCACCTGGCGGGTTGGGGCCGGGGAGCTGTTTTTT
size: NA; V: TRBV19; D: TRBD2; J: TRBJ2-2; CDR3: CASRGLAVQNTGELFF; DNA: TGTGCCAGTCGCGGACTAGCGGTTCAAAACACCGGGGAGCTGTTTTTT
size: NA; V: TRBV30; D: NA; J: TRBJ2-1; CDR3: CAWSGPVGPWLGDEQFF; DNA: TGTGCCTGGAGTGGACCGGTGGGCCCATGGCTGGGCGATGAGCAGTTCTTC
size: once; V: TRBV5-1; D: NA; J: TRBJ2-3; CDR3: CASSSPGADTQYF; DNA: TGCGCCAGCAGCTCCCCTGGGGCAGATACGCAGTATTTT
size: NA; V: TRBV18; D: TRBD2; J: TRBJ2-2; CDR3: CASSAGGNTGELFF; DNA: TGTGCCAGCTCAGCGGGAGGGAACACCGGGGAGCTGTTTTTT
size: NA; V: TRBV5-1; D: NA; J: TRBJ2-5; CDR3: CASSLVDTYQETQYF; DNA: TGCGCCAGCAGCTTGGTGGACACGTACCAAGAGACCCAGTACTTC
size: few; V: TRBV5-1; D: NA; J: TRBJ2-7; CDR3: CASSLVDSGTSSSYEQYF; DNA: TGCGCCAGCAGCTTGGTGGATTCCGGGACTTCGAGCTCCTACGAGCAGTACTTC
size: NA; V: TRBV19; D: NA; J: TRBJ2-6; CDR3: CASSISGQFTSGANVLTF; DNA: TGTGCCAGTAGTATCAGTGGACAGTTTACCTCTGGGGCCAACGTCCTGACTTTC
size: NA; V: TRBV5-8; D: TRBD1; J: TRBJ1-2; CDR3: CASSFDRGTDYGYTF; DNA: TGTGCCAGCAGCTTCGACAGGGGTACGGACTATGGCTACACCTTC
size: NA; V: TRBV2; D: NA; J: TRBJ2-7; CDR3: CAGSSESYEQYF; DNA: TGTGCCGGGAGCAGCGAATCCTACGAGCAGTACTTC
size: NA; V: TRBV28; D: NA; J: TRBJ2-5; CDR3: CASSSRVDETQYF; DNA: TGTGCCAGCAGTTCCCGGGTAGACGAGACCCAGTACTTC
size: once; V: TRBV13; D: TRBD2; J: TRBJ2-1; CDR3: CASSLRVTSYEQFF; DNA: TGTGCCAGCAGCTTAAGGGTGACTAGCTATGAGCAGTTCTTC
size: NA; V: TRBV11-3; D: NA; J: TRBJ2-2; CDR3: CASRALLISGPIGELFF; DNA: TGTGCCAGCAGAGCCTTATTAATATCGGGTCCTATCGGGGAGCTGTTTTTT
size: NA; V: TRBV7-2; D: TRBD1; J: TRBJ1-2; CDR3: CASSPGTGVGNYGYTF; DNA: TGTGCCAGCAGCCCCGGGACAGGGGTAGGCAACTATGGCTACACCTTC
size: NA; V: TRBV9; D: NA; J: TRBJ2-2; CDR3: CASSVALHTGELFF; DNA: TGTGCCAGCAGCGTCGCACTCCACACCGGGGAGCTGTTTTTT
size: NA; V: TRBV19; D: NA; J: TRBJ1-2; CDR3: CASSIAAEFYGYTF; DNA: TGTGCCAGTAGTATAGCCGCCGAGTTTTATGGCTACACCTTC
size: NA; V: TRBV19; D: NA; J: TRBJ1-1; CDR3: CASSTPRLDTEAFF; DNA: TGTGCCAGTAGTACCCCCCGACTAGACACTGAAGCTTTCTTT
size: NA; V: TRBV30; D: NA; J: TRBJ2-2; CDR3: CARRSGTGELFF; DNA: TGTGCCCGCCGGTCGGGCACCGGGGAGCTGTTTTTT
size: NA; V: TRBV18; D: NA; J: TRBJ1-2; CDR3: CASSPAGPGPSSYGYTF; DNA: TGTGCCAGCTCACCAGCTGGGCCAGGCCCCAGCAGCTATGGCTACACCTTC